These T cell receptor beta chains were read from a single sample in a study of T-cell memory formation after mild COVID-19. MiXCR, applied by TCRdb to the 5' RACE reads, yields one record per CDR3 protein. Found here are approximately 390,000 distinct CDR3 sequences, approximately 15% of them singletons; the top ten hold approximately 21%. The sequenced material came from PBMCs or a T cell subset sorted from them (not recorded which). Source of these receptors: a man younger than 30 who had mild COVID-19 (a few samples of this study predate the infection). Cell type and time point are not known. CDR3s leave out the opening cysteine and the closing phenylalanine or tryptophan. D genes are given only for firm matches. Size is stated for part of the rows, as once, few or many counts, or as a class when the clone is expanded.

size | V | D | CDR3
NA | TRBV5-1 | NA | ASSHESGGADTQY
NA | TRBV7-9 | NA | ASTYPTLRDEQF
NA | TRBV5-1 | TRBD2 | ASSFIAGGTDTQY
few | TRBV9 | TRBD1 | ASSVIGQGEAGELF
NA | TRBV4-3 | NA | ASSQGPLGKNEKLF
NA | TRBV15 | NA | ATSRDTGELF
few | TRBV20-1 | TRBD1 | SASRTGQYGYT
NA | TRBV29-1 | NA | SGTSEGAGELF
many | TRBV11-2 | NA | ASSLTGYTEAF
few | TRBV2 | TRBD1 | ASSEARTGVRPGYT
few | TRBV7-9 | TRBD1 | ASSSRDSLNNEQF
few | TRBV7-9 | NA | ASTEQGRDTQY
NA | TRBV24-1 | NA | ATSDWGYQPQH
many | TRBV6-5 | NA | ASSYSARVRNEQF
NA | TRBV7-9 | TRBD2 | ASSLPTSGGPRD
NA | TRBV10-3 | TRBD2 | AIGTSGGPETQY
NA | TRBV12-3/TRBV12-4 | TRBD1 | ASSSGQNYEQY
once | TRBV12-3/TRBV12-4 | NA | ASSSPWGEAF
NA | TRBV20-1 | NA | SARLDRSYEQY
NA | TRBV9 | NA | ASSVGTTTNEKLF
NA | TRBV5-1 | NA | ASSSQGSGEKLF
NA | TRBV6-4 | TRBD2 | ASRGGKTDTQY
few | TRBV20-1 | TRBD1 | SARVSDRPLDEQY
many | TRBV7-6 | TRBD2 | ASSSPGGLGEQF
few | TRBV4-2 | TRBD1 | ASSQVGQGVGADTQY
few | TRBV11-2 | TRBD1 | ASSPLRQGNWF
NA | TRBV5-8 | TRBD2 | ASSGGLAEYNEQF
NA | TRBV20-1 | NA | SARDGPDTQY
many | TRBV18 | NA | ASSRGVEETQY